Listed below are T cell receptor beta chains from one sample, sequenced in a study of shared clonotypes between healthy human individuals. Libraries were prepared by immunoSEQ multiplex PCR; TCRdb keeps only in-frame clonotypes and omits some of them. The sample contains over 1.4 million clones, approximately 96% of which appear only once. The sequenced sample was naive CD4+ T cells sorted from blood. Receptors were obtained from a man between 25 and 39 years old in good health. The CDR3 runs from the conserved cysteine through the conserved F or W. Each record gives: V gene, J gene, clone size, CDR3 protein. The size of a clone is reported for some rows only, either as once, few or many, or as a class for expanded clones.

V gene: TRBV21-1; J gene: TRBJ1-1; clone size: .; CDR3 protein: CASSDRDRGTEAFF
V gene: TRBV6-5; J gene: TRBJ1-1; clone size: .; CDR3 protein: CASSYSQGAMNTEAFF
V gene: TRBV2; J gene: TRBJ2-1; clone size: .; CDR3 protein: CASFRDRSYNEQFF
V gene: TRBV5-1; J gene: TRBJ2-3; clone size: .; CDR3 protein: CASSLGFGTPGLDTQYF
V gene: TRBV5-1; J gene: TRBJ1-1; clone size: .; CDR3 protein: CASSEGDRGRSWNTEAFF
V gene: TRBV4-1; J gene: TRBJ2-7; clone size: .; CDR3 protein: CASSRRDSNYEQYF
V gene: TRBV28; J gene: TRBJ2-6; clone size: .; CDR3 protein: CASSGHRFLSSGANVLTF
V gene: TRBV30; J gene: TRBJ1-1; clone size: .; CDR3 protein: CAWSAAAGIGRQTEAFF
V gene: TRBV6-6; J gene: TRBJ1-5; clone size: once; CDR3 protein: CASKIGNQPQHF
V gene: TRBV9; J gene: TRBJ2-7; clone size: .; CDR3 protein: CASSGSGSYEQYF
V gene: TRBV5-4; J gene: TRBJ2-7; clone size: .; CDR3 protein: CAITSGGPASYEQYF
V gene: TRBV9; J gene: TRBJ1-2; clone size: .; CDR3 protein: CASSPRAIANYGYTF
V gene: TRBV4-1; J gene: TRBJ2-1; clone size: .; CDR3 protein: CASSPTSMGNEQFF
V gene: TRBV27; J gene: TRBJ2-1; clone size: once; CDR3 protein: CASKVPGLAINEQFF
V gene: TRBV28; J gene: TRBJ1-2; clone size: .; CDR3 protein: CAGGDGLYGYTF
V gene: TRBV18; J gene: TRBJ2-3; clone size: .; CDR3 protein: CASSPRQGSRDTQYF
V gene: TRBV7-9; J gene: TRBJ1-1; clone size: .; CDR3 protein: CASSLTSDRTYGVDTEAFF
V gene: TRBV10-3; J gene: TRBJ1-2; clone size: .; CDR3 protein: CAISGGQTNYGYTF
V gene: TRBV10-3; J gene: TRBJ1-3; clone size: .; CDR3 protein: CAISEPSSGNTIYF
V gene: TRBV10-2; J gene: TRBJ2-7; clone size: .; CDR3 protein: CASSVASGSDEQYF
V gene: TRBV5-1; J gene: TRBJ1-4; clone size: .; CDR3 protein: CASSYWTANEKLFF
V gene: TRBV13; J gene: TRBJ2-1; clone size: .; CDR3 protein: CASSQGPSGRANEQFF
V gene: TRBV14; J gene: TRBJ2-3; clone size: .; CDR3 protein: CASSRFPGLNRALSHLGTDTQYF
V gene: TRBV5-1; J gene: TRBJ2-7; clone size: .; CDR3 protein: CASSLVGTGQFYEQYF
V gene: TRBV20-1; J gene: TRBJ2-1; clone size: once; CDR3 protein: CSARERNEQFF
V gene: TRBV7-2; J gene: TRBJ2-7; clone size: .; CDR3 protein: CASSLARTYEQYF
V gene: TRBV27; J gene: TRBJ1-5; clone size: .; CDR3 protein: CASRPDRLEYQPQHF
V gene: TRBV29-1; J gene: TRBJ1-1; clone size: .; CDR3 protein: CSVRTSTEAFF
V gene: TRBV6-6; J gene: TRBJ2-6; clone size: .; CDR3 protein: CASSSSAGANVLTF
V gene: TRBV6-5; J gene: TRBJ1-1; clone size: .; CDR3 protein: CASSPNRGWSTEAFF
V gene: TRBV10-3; J gene: TRBJ2-1; clone size: .; CDR3 protein: CAISWTGRDEQFF
V gene: TRBV19; J gene: TRBJ1-4; clone size: .; CDR3 protein: CASSWDTTATNEKLFF
V gene: TRBV20-1; J gene: TRBJ2-1; clone size: .; CDR3 protein: CSASRHNEQFF
V gene: TRBV20-1; J gene: TRBJ2-7; clone size: .; CDR3 protein: CSAPLGKQYF
V gene: TRBV5-1; J gene: TRBJ2-3; clone size: .; CDR3 protein: CASSPRDIPPGAQYF
V gene: TRBV29-1; J gene: TRBJ2-7; clone size: .; CDR3 protein: CSVVPGGDEQYF
V gene: TRBV27; J gene: TRBJ2-4; clone size: .; CDR3 protein: CASSWSIKNIQYF